This T cell receptor (beta chain) was retrieved from a study of regulatory T cells in long-lasting Graves disease. Study results and caveats: In persistent patients, shared public clonotypes (2,741) outnumbered those in new patients (roughly 1,000).

A note on this clonotype: What it recognizes is unknown.

Time point meaning: newly diagnosed GD, antithyroid drugs for less than 3 months. TCR sequences were obtained from RNA taken from PBMCs. With 4 bases clipped from V and 3 bases from J, the junction kept 10 bases outside the gene matches. CDR3 size: 17 residues. Per germline, CDR1 MNHNS and CDR2 SASEGT. Researchers made TCR beta libraries by using iRepertoire HTBI primers and running Arm-PCR on CDR3 regions. TCRdb used MiXCR to reprocess the multiplex PCR reads, holding one entry per CDR3 protein. This sample carries 500,000 or so distinct CDR3 sequences, roughly 15% of them seen once, and the ten largest clones take roughly a sixth. The same data also went into a second study, on T cells in Graves' hyperthyroidism and ophthalmopathy. That source adds: The model foresaw ophthalmopathy a median around seven months prior to onset.

V gene TRBV6-1 combines with J gene TRBJ1-5, with 9 bases fitting TRBD1. Sequenced material: peripheral blood mononuclear cells (PBMCs), taken at new diagnosis, from a patient treated with antithyroid drugs. The receptor's source is a woman aged 45 to 65 with Graves disease. The CDR3 nucleotides are TGTGCCAGCAGTGCAAGGGGGACAGGGTCGGACAATCAGCCCCAGCATTTT. Encoded protein: CASSARGTGSDNQPQHF.